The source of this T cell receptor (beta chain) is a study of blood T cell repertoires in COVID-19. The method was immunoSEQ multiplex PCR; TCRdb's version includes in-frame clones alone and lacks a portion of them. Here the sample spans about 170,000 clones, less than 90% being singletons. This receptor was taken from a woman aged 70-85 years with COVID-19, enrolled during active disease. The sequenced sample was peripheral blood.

The CDR3: CASSFAWRAGSYEQYF. CDR3 bases: TGCGCCAGCAGCTTTGCATGGAGGGCAGGGTCCTACGAGCAGTACTTC. The chain is built from TRBV5-1 and TRBJ2-7; possible D gene TRBD2, 6 bases. The CDR3 runs 16 residues. The germline V gene encodes CDR1 SGHRS and CDR2 YFSETQ. With 2 bases removed from V and 1 base from J, the gap between germline ends came to 16 bases.